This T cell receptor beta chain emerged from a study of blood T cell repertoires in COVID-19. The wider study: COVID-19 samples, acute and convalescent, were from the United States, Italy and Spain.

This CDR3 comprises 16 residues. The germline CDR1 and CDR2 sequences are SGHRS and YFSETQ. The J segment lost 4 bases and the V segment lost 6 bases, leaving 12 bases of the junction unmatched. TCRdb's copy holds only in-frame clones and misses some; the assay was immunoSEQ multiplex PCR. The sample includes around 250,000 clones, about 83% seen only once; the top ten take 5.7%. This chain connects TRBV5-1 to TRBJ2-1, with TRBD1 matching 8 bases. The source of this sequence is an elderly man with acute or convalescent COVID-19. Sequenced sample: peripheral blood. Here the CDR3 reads CASTPAAGGIYNEQFF. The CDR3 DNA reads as TGCGCCAGCACTCCTGCAGCAGGGGGCATATACAATGAGCAGTTCTTC.